A single sample gave rise to the 15 T cell receptor beta chains below, sequenced in a study of blood T cell repertoires in COVID-19. The data were produced by immunoSEQ multiplex PCR, yet TCRdb's version contains in-frame clones alone and is incomplete. This sample has about 220,000 clones; 82% occur once, and the top ten carry about 5%. The material sequenced was peripheral blood. These receptors all come from a woman between 65 and 79 years old with COVID-19, enrolled during active disease.

The V and J genes are TRBV28 and TRBJ2-7; 7 nucleotides agree with TRBD1. Germline loops: CDR1 MDHEN, CDR2 SYDVKM. The CDR3 extends over 16 amino acids. The junction had 14 bases not matched to a gene; V was cut back by 6 bases and J by 3 bases. The CDR3 reads CASSPTRTTGNYEQYF. Written as DNA, the CDR3 is TGTGCCAGCAGCCCAACCCGAACGACAGGGAACTACGAGCAGTACTTC.

The V gene is TRBV7-2, the J gene TRBJ2-1; TRBD2 agrees at 7 bases. V lost 3 bases to trimming and J lost 8 bases; unmatched junction nucleotides: 7. The germline V gene encodes CDR1 SGHTA and CDR2 FQGNSA. CDR3 size: 14 residues. This chain's CDR3 is CASSFRLGGDEQFF. DNA of the CDR3: TGTGCCAGCAGCTTTCGTCTGGGAGGGGATGAGCAGTTCTTC.

This clone was observed once. This chain joins TRBV28 and TRBJ2-7, with 7 positions matching TRBD1. The V segment lost 7 bases and the J segment 3 bases; nucleotides outside the gene matches: 15. The germline V gene has CDR1 MDHEN and CDR2 SYDVKM. The CDR3 covers 16 residues. Here the CDR3 DNA reads TGTGCCAGCACGGACTCCCAGGACAGGCAGATCTACGAGCAGTACTTC. Protein sequence: CASTDSQDRQIYEQYF.

This sequence joins TRBV7-9 and TRBJ1-2; D is possibly TRBD1 (5 bases). Germline V gene data show CDR1 as SEHNR and CDR2 as FQNEAQ (reference sequence). Deletions cut 3 bases from V and 2 bases from J, with 7 bases between. The CDR3 totals 13 residues. The CDR3 region is CASSLAGNYGYTF. For the CDR3, the DNA is TGTGCCAGCAGCTTGGCAGGGAACTATGGCTACACCTTC.

The V and J genes are TRBV18 and TRBJ1-6, with 9 bases matching TRBD1. Germline lookup yields CDR1 KGHSH and CDR2 LQKENI. This CDR3 comprises 14 residues. J lost 10 bases, V lost 4 bases, and 5 bases had no gene match. CDR3 residues: CASSHTGGVSPLHF. The CDR3 DNA follows: TGTGCCAGCTCACATACAGGGGGCGTCTCACCCCTCCACTTT.

The V call is TRBV4-2, the J call TRBJ2-1; D ambiguous. Germline CDR1 LGHNA, CDR2 YNFKEQ. V was pared by 4 bases and J by 7 bases, with 14 bases between. The CDR3 is 14 amino acids. The CDR3: CASSRPPLGNEQFF. The CDR3, as DNA: TGTGCCAGCAGCCGCCCGCCCCTAGGAAATGAGCAGTTCTTC.

The CDR3 DNA reads as TGTGCCAGCAGCTTAGCGCAGGGAGGCACTGAAGCTTTCTTT. Its translation: CASSLAQGGTEAFF. The J gene is TRBJ1-1, the V gene TRBV11-2; TRBD1 is a possible D gene (5 bases). The V end was cut by 1 base, the J end by 4 bases, with 10 bases between. Looked up from germline, CDR1 is SGHAT and CDR2 is FQNNGV. The CDR3 sequence is 14 residues long.

This clone was observed a single time. As DNA, the CDR3 is TGTGCCAGCTCACCTCAGCGGGAAGGCTCTGGAAACACCATATATTTT. Amino acids: CASSPQREGSGNTIYF. The gene calls are TRBV18 and TRBJ1-3; no definite D call. Germline-derived CDR1 and CDR2 are KGHSH and LQKENI. With 3 bases removed from V and 0 bases from J, the gap between germline ends came to 12 bases. CDR3 length: 16 amino acids.

The chain joins TRBV7-2 to TRBJ2-1; 8 bases match TRBD2. Germline V gene sequence: CDR1 SGHTA, CDR2 FQGNSA. V trimming: 8 bases; J trimming: 8 bases; junction bases outside the gene matches: 17. CDR3 length equals 16 residues. The CDR3 nucleotides are TGTGCCAGCTGCAACGGACTAGCTGGCTGGGTTGATGAGCAGTTCTTC. Protein: CASCNGLAGWVDEQFF.

This chain links TRBV9 with TRBJ2-3; D unresolved. Trimming cost V 0 bases and J 10 bases, with 6 bases left between them. Germline CDR1 reads SGDLS; CDR2 reads YYNGEE. The CDR3 contains 11 residues. CDR3 DNA: TGTGCCAGCAGCGTAGATACGGCGCAGTATTTT. This gives the protein CASSVDTAQYF. The variable domain in full, with the rest retrieved from reference TRBV9 and TRBJ2-3, is DSGVTQTPKHLITATGQRVTLRCSPRSGDLSVYWYQQSLDQGLQFLIQYYNGEERAKGNILERFSAQQFPDLHSELNLSSLELGDSALYFCASSVDTAQYFGPGTRLTVL.

The rearrangement uses TRBV7-9 and TRBJ1-1; 8 bases map to TRBD1. CDR1 and CDR2 from the germline V gene are SEHNR and FQNEAQ (reference sequence). The V gene end was trimmed by 5 bases and the J gene end by 9 bases; junction bases not matched to a gene: 8. The CDR3 totals 13 residues. In DNA, the CDR3 is TGTGCCAGCAGCACCGGGACAGGAATGCAAGCTTTCTTT. This gives the protein CASSTGTGMQAFF.

This clone was seen once. V and J are TRBV30 and TRBJ2-2, with D possibly being TRBD1 (5 bases). This CDR3 is 15 amino acids long. Germline CDR1 GTSNPN, CDR2 SVGIG (reference sequence). V shed 5 bases and J shed 3 bases, with 16 bases lying between them. The CDR3 region is CAWVEGVYDTGELFF. The CDR3 DNA follows: TGTGCCTGGGTCGAAGGGGTTTATGACACCGGGGAGCTGTTTTTT.

The chain joins TRBV7-9 to TRBJ2-3; maybe TRBD2 (6 bases). The CDR3 is 14 residues long. With 0 bases removed from V and 4 bases from J, the gap between germline ends came to 8 bases. CDR1 is SEHNR and CDR2 is FQNEAQ in the germline V gene (reference sequence). The CDR3 reads CASSLAGGSDTQYF. The DNA of the CDR3 is TGTGCCAGCAGCTTAGCGGGGGGATCAGATACGCAGTATTTT.

V is TRBV5-1 and J is TRBJ1-2; TRBD1 agrees at 7 bases. J gave up 2 bases and V 2 bases, and 12 bases lay outside the gene matches. This CDR3 spans 17 amino acids. Germline CDR1 and CDR2: SGHRS and YFSETQ. The CDR3 reads CASSFGGTGQLNYGYTF. CDR3 nucleotide sequence: TGCGCCAGCAGCTTTGGGGGTACGGGACAGCTAAACTATGGCTACACCTTC. Complete variable domain (other parts from reference TRBV5-1 and TRBJ1-2): KAGVTQTPRYLIKTRGQQVTLSCSPISGHRSVSWYQQTPGQGLQFLFEYFSETQRNKGNFPGRFSGRQFSNSRSEMNVSTLELGDSALYLCASSFGGTGQLNYGYTFGSGTRLTVV.

The chain employs TRBV10-2 and TRBJ2-1; perhaps TRBD2 as D (6 bases). CDR1 is WSHSY and CDR2 is SAAADI in the germline V gene. The CDR3 consists of 16 residues. V was trimmed by 5 bases and J by 3 bases, leaving 17 bases between them. This CDR3 is CASSPSRRGGYNEQFF. The DNA for the CDR3 is TGCGCCAGCAGTCCCTCTCGGAGGGGAGGCTACAATGAGCAGTTCTTC.